This TCR beta chain was observed in a study of shared clonotypes between healthy human individuals (dated by TCRdb to the early 2020s). General notes on the study: A few men and a couple of women, aged 18 to 49 years, made up the cohort. For each donor, CD4 naive and CD4 memory were each given three plates, CD8 naive was given two plates, and CD8 memory was given one plate. The study deeply sequenced blood TCR repertoires of about five healthy adults to estimate repertoire size and the extent of clonotype sharing between individuals. Different laboratories and diverse techniques were used to prepare libraries and sequence TCR repertoires, to increase sequencing depth and limit assay-specific biases. Per donor, leukapheresis produced somewhere between about 0.9 and 9.5 billion PBMCs.

The donors were healthy, HIV-negative adults who had no recently reported acute infections or vaccinations. Every donor was a Caucasian adult residing in Nashville, Tennessee, USA. CD4+ T cells were enriched by magnetic negative selection, after which naive cells were positively selected on CD45RA and the negative fraction was taken as the memory subset. After blood collection by leukapheresis, PBMCs were isolated using Ficoll-Histopaque density gradient centrifugation and then cryopreserved in the vapor phase of liquid nitrogen. Analytical flow cytometry was used to check the purity and quantity of each magnetically sorted T cell population. From each sorted fraction, genomic DNA was isolated and quantified by UV absorbance on a Nanodrop 2000c. Broader findings and caveats from the paper: Pairwise subsampling led to the expectation that sequencing depth would affect the degree of clonotype sharing among donors. When several donors were compared, the shared fraction of clonotypes was about 5.2% for naive CD4, less than 4% for naive CD8, 2.3% for memory CD4, and approximately 0.4% for memory CD8. Sampling was restricted to blood, and TCR repertoires in tissues likely differ from the TCR repertoires found in blood. Higher generation probabilities were observed for clonotypes shared by all four sorted-subset donors than for non-shared clonotypes. The genetic and exposure-history diversity represented was limited by the small number of donors. Even with the large sequencing depth, rarefaction of the sorted-subset datasets indicated that sequencing was incomplete. Naive subsets generally had larger estimated clonotype richness than memory subsets did.

TCR CDR3 regions were amplified from genomic DNA by multiplex PCR using the deep immunoSEQ assay. Extracted genomic DNA from each cell subset was distributed evenly across all wells of several immunoSEQ 96-well plates, and each plate was treated as a replicate. Each replicate PCR for sorted subsets received about 0.2 ug genomic DNA, equal to about 30,000 T cell genomes. Purified libraries were measured with a Qubit 3.0 fluorometer, size-checked on a Bioanalyzer 2100, and measured again with the KAPA Library Quantification kit. Each immunoSEQ 96-well plate was sequenced on its own single-read 150-cycle Illumina NextSeq 550 flow cell. As for how the authors treated the data: Because the immunoSEQ output held only junctional sequences and lacked quality scores, the filtering could not match the filtering applied to full-length reads. To assign V/J genes and CDR3, sequences were annotated using PyIR, a Python wrapper for IgBLAST v1.9, with IMGT germline references. Reads were removed for weak V/J assignments (E-value above 1e-6), missing CDR3, stop codons, out-of-frame junctions, or ambiguous translated residues. V3J clonotypes were defined as sequences sharing the same inferred V gene, J gene, and CDR3 amino acid sequence. Percentage overlap between repertoires was computed as shared unique clonotypes divided by the size of the smaller repertoire. Repertoire richness was assessed with RTK rarefaction, the Chao1 estimator, and Recon v2.1 estimates of unobserved clonotypes. OLGA was used to compute generation probabilities for all TCRbeta clonotypes that the gDNA method yielded from a handful of donors. TCRdb's version of the immuneACCESS table is confined to in-frame rearrangements and falls short of the full clone set. An unresolved V gene accounts for under half of the shortfall where checked; the remainder is of unknown origin. That table supplies the V and J calls and clone size; D and trimming were determined from the DNA. This sample comprises over 1.4 million clones, about 96% of them detected only once. The leading ten clones occupy more than 0.9% of the sample.

Reading the germline V gene (reference sequence) gives CDR1 SGHNT and CDR2 YYREEE. From V the trimming removes 2 bases and from J it removes 5 bases, while the gene matches leave 19 bases of the junction unaccounted for. From cysteine to phenylalanine, the CDR3 is 19 amino acids long. Just the 57-base CDR3 DNA is kept, in frame starting at base 1. As to this clone: Its cognate antigen has yet to be identified. Per-base quality was not reported, and no clone a single base away is much larger than it.

Sequencing was done on a sample of naive CD4+ T cells sorted from blood. The cell subset or site label of this sample denotes: CD45RA+ positively selected. The V and J genes are TRBV5-4 and TRBJ2-1; 7 central bases correspond to TRBD1. The clonotype comes from a man in his thirties or forties in good health. The base sequence is TGTGCCAGCAGCTTAGTTTTTTTCGGAAGGGGGCGCCCCCACAATGAGCAGTTCTTC. Its coded protein is CASSLVFFGRGRPHNEQFF.